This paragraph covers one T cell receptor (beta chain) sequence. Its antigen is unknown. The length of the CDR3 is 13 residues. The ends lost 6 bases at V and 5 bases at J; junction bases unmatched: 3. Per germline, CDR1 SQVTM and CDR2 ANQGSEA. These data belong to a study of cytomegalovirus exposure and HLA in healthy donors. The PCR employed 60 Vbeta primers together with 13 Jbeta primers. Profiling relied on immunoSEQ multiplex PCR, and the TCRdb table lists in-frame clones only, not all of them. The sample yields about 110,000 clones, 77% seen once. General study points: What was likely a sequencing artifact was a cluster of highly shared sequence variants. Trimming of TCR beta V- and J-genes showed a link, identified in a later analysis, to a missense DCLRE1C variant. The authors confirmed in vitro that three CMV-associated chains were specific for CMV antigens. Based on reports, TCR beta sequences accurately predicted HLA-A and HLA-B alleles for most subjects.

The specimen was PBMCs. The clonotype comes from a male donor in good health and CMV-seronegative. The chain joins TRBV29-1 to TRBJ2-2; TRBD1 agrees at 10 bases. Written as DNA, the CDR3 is TGCAGCGTGTGGACAGGGGGAACCGGGGAGCTGTTTTTT. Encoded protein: CSVWTGGTGELFF.